This TCR beta chain was found in a study of shared clonotypes between healthy human individuals. Assay used: immunoSEQ multiplex PCR; TCRdb lists only in-frame clones, some missing. This table holds about 490,000 clones, less than 80% found once. Germline CDR1 reads SGHTA; CDR2 reads FQGNSA. This CDR3 is built from 11 residues. V was cut by 5 bases and J by 9 bases, with 10 bases left in between. The clonotype originates from a woman aged 40 to 50 in good health. Some clones in this sample may be carry-over from other donors' samples. Sequencing used PBMCs. The genes are TRBV7-2 and TRBJ1-2; D gene uncertain. The CDR3 here is CASSPLGRYTF. CDR3 coding DNA: TGTGCCAGCAGCCCCTTAGGGCGCTACACCTTC.